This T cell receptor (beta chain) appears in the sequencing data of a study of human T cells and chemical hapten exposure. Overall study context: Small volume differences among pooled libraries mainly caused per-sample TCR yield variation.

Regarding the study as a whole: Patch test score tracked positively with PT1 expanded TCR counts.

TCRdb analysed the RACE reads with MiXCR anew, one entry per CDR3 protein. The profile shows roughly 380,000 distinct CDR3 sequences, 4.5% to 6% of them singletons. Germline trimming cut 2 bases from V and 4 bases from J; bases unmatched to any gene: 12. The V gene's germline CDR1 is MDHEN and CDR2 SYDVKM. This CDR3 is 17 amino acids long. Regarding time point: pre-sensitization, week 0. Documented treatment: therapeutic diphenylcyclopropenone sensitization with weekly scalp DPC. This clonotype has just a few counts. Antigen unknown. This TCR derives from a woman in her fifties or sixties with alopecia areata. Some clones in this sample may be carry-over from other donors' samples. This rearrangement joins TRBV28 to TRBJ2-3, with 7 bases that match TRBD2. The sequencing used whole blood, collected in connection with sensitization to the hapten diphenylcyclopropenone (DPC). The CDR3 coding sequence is TGTGCCAGCAGTTTACCCCAGGCGGGAGTTAGGGCAGATACGCAGTATTTT. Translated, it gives CASSLPQAGVRADTQYF.